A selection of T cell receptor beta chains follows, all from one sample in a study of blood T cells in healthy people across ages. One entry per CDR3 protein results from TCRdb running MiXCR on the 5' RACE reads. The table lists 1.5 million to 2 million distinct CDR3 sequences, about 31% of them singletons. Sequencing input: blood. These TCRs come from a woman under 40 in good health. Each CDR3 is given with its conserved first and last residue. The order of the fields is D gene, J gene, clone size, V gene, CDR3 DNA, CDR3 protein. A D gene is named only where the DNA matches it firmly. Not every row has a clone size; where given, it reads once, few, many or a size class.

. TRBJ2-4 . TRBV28 TGTGCCAGCAGTCAGACAGCGGGTCGGCGGGCCAAAAACATTCAGTACTTC CASSQTAGRRAKNIQYF
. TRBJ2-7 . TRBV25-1 TGTGCCAGCAGTGATGAGGGCTACTACGAGCAGTACTTC CASSDEGYYEQYF
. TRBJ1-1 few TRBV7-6 TGTGCCAGCAGCCCCCGCCGGGGGATAGAGGGGAACACTGAAGCTTTCTTT CASSPRRGIEGNTEAFF
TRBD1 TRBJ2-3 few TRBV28 TGTGCCAGCAAGGACAGGTACACAGATACGCAGTATTTT CASKDRYTDTQYF
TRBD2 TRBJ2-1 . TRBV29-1 TGCAGCGTTGATAGGGCTAGCGGGGGGAGCTCCTACAATGAGCAGTTCTTC CSVDRASGGSSYNEQFF
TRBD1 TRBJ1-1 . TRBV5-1 TGCGCCAGCAGCTTGGCCCCAGGGGGGGCCAACACTGAAGCTTTCTTT CASSLAPGGANTEAFF
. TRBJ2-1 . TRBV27 TGTGCCAGCAGTTTGGGGCCTTGCAATGAGCAGTTCTTC CASSLGPCNEQFF
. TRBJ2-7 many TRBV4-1 TGCGCCAGCAGCCAAGAGTACCGGGGGCAGTTTCCCTACGAGCAGTACTTC CASSQEYRGQFPYEQYF
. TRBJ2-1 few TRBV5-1 TGCGCCAGCATAATGGGGGTTGAGCAGTTCTTC CASIMGVEQFF
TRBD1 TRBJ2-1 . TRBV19 TGTGCCAGTAGTACCACAGGGGGGCCCTACAATGAGCAGTTCTTC CASSTTGGPYNEQFF
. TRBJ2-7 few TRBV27 TGTGCCAGCAGTTTAGGCGTCTCAGGACTCCGTAACGAGCAGTACTTC CASSLGVSGLRNEQYF
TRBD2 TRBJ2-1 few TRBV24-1 TGTGCCACCAGTGATTTCGGGAGGGCAGACAATGAGCAGTTCTTC CATSDFGRADNEQFF
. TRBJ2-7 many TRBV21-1 TGTGCCAGCAGTCGGAGCCTAACAGGTCCTGCCTACGAGCAGTACTTC CASSRSLTGPAYEQYF
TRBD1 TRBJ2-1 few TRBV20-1 TGCAGTGCTAGAGCCCTGGACAGGGTTAATGAGCAGTTCTTC CSARALDRVNEQFF
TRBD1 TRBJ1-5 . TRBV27 TGTGCCAGCAGTCCCGGGACAGGGAAAAATCAGCCCCAGCATTTT CASSPGTGKNQPQHF
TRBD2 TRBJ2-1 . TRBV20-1 TGCAGTGCTCGCTCTAGCGGGAGTCGATCCGGCAATGAGCAGTTCTTC CSARSSGSRSGNEQFF
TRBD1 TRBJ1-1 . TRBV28 TGTGCCAGCAGCGGAACAGGGGGCTCGAACACTGAAGCTTTCTTT CASSGTGGSNTEAFF
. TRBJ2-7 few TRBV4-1 TGCGCCAGCAGCCAAAAATTCCAGGCAGTATACGAGCAGTACTTC CASSQKFQAVYEQYF
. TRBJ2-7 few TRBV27 TGTGCCAGCAGTCACCCGGGTAGCCACGAGCAGTACTTC CASSHPGSHEQYF
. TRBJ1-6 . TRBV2 TGTGCCAGCAGAGAACAGGGACTGGGGAGTTCACCCCTCCACTTT CASREQGLGSSPLHF
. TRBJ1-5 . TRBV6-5 TGTGCCAGCGCCTGGAGACCCAATCAGCCCCAGCATTTT CASAWRPNQPQHF
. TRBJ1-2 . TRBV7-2 TGTGCCAGCAGCTTAGGTCCGTCACCGTATGGCTACACCTTC CASSLGPSPYGYTF
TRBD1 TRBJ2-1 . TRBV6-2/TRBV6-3 TGTGCCAGCAGCCTCTTATCGCAGGGGGTCCGTGAGCAGTTCTTC CASSLLSQGVREQFF
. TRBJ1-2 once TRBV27 TGTGCCAGCAGTCCAGGGGCTAGTGTGGTCCGGGGCTACACCTTC CASSPGASVVRGYTF
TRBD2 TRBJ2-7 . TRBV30 TGTGCCTGGAACCGCGGGGAGGGCTACGAGCAGTACTTC CAWNRGEGYEQYF
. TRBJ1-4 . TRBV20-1 TGCAGTGCTAAAGGTGGGGGAGATGAAAAACTGTTTTTT CSAKGGGDEKLFF
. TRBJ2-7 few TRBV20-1 TGCAGTGCTTGTGACTCGCCAGACCGGTCCTACGAGCAGTACTTC CSACDSPDRSYEQYF
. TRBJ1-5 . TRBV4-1 TGCGCCAGCAGCCAAGATCTTGCAAGCAATCAGCCCCAGCATTTT CASSQDLASNQPQHF
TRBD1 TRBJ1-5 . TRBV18 TGTGCCAGCTCACTCGGACAGGGGGCCGATCAGCCCCAGCATTTT CASSLGQGADQPQHF
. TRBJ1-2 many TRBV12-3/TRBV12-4 TGTGCCAGCAGTTTCGGGGAGGACTATGGCTACACCTTC CASSFGEDYGYTF
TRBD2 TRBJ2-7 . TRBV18 TGTGCCAGCTCACCACTAGCGGGCAACTACGAGCAGTACTTC CASSPLAGNYEQYF
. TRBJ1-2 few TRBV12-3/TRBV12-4 TGTGCCAGCAGTTTAGGGGGGGTTCACTATGGCTACACCTTC CASSLGGVHYGYTF
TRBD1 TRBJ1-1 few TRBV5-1 TGCGCCAGCAGCTTAAATCAGGGGGCATCGAACACTGAAGCTTTCTTT CASSLNQGASNTEAFF
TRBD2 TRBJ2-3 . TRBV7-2 TGTGCCAGCAGCTTAGCCCCTAGCGGAGGTTCCACAGATACGCAGTATTTT CASSLAPSGGSTDTQYF
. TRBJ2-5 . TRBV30 TGTGCCTGGAGTCCCGGCGCCCAAGAGACCCAGTACTTC CAWSPGAQETQYF
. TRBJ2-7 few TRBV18 TGTGCCAGCTCACGCAGTAACTCCTACGAGCAGTACTTC CASSRSNSYEQYF
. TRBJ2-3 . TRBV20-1 TGCAGTGCTAGAGAGCCGAGACTAGCAGATACGCAGTATTTT CSAREPRLADTQYF
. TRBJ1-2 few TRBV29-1 TGCAGCGCAAGGGACCTCCTCTATGGCTACACCTTC CSARDLLYGYTF
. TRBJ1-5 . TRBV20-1 TGCAGTGCCAGTAAGACAGCCAATCAGCCCCAGCATTTT CSASKTANQPQHF
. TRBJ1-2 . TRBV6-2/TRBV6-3 TGTGCCAGCAGTTCGGTTACAGGGACACGAGAGGCGGACTATGGCTACACCTTC CASSSVTGTREADYGYTF
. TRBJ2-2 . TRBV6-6 TGTGCCAGCAGTTACTCAGACAGGGAGGGCACCGGGGAGCTGTTTTTT CASSYSDREGTGELFF
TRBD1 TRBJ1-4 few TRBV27 TGTGCCAGCAGTCCCTCATGGGGGGACAGTCCGGAAAAACTGTTTTTT CASSPSWGDSPEKLFF